The 25 T cell receptor beta chains below come from one sample, sequenced in a study of read filtering for tumor transcriptome and immune sequencing. Molecular barcoded adaptors covering alpha/delta and beta/gamma chains were used on roughly 400 ng RNA. TCRdb re-called the reads with MiXCR, one entry per CDR3 protein. The data show about 530 distinct CDR3 sequences, with about four fifths seen just once and about half held by the top ten. The specimen sequenced was a population of CD138-negative cells sorted from bone marrow. All receptors come from a donor aged 40 or older with multiple myeloma. This table probably holds off-target reads from a library built for another chain.

The chain joins TRBV7-2 to TRBJ2-3; D not resolved. V was trimmed by 1 base and J by 2 bases, leaving 7 bases between them. The germline gives CDR1 SGHTA, CDR2 FQGNSA. There are 14 residues in the CDR3. CDR3 residues: CASSLEGPTDTQYF. CDR3 nucleotides: TGTGCCAGCAGCTTAGAAGGACCCACAGATACGCAGTATTTT.

The chain links TRBV19 to TRBJ1-5; 8 bases match TRBD1. Unmatched junction bases numbered 15, after V lost 3 bases and J lost 5 bases. CDR3 length: 18 residues. Germline CDR1 and CDR2: LNHDA and SQIVND (reference sequence). CDR3 bases: TGTGCCAGTAGTATTTTCCCTCCCCAAACAGGGGGAGATCAGCCCCAGCATTTT. Protein product: CASSIFPPQTGGDQPQHF.

The chain combines TRBV20-1 with TRBJ2-5; D ambiguous. V was shortened by 6 bases and J by 1 base, with 12 bases between the two germline ends. This CDR3 spans 13 amino acids. CDR1 is DFQATT, CDR2 SNEGSKA, per germline (reference sequence). The CDR3 reads CSAPNRVQETQYF. DNA for the CDR3: TGCAGTGCACCGAACCGGGTCCAAGAGACCCAGTACTTC.

This clonotype appeared a single time. This chain joins TRBV20-1 and TRBJ1-1, with 8 nucleotides matching TRBD1. The J segment lost 3 bases and the V segment lost 3 bases, leaving 6 bases of the junction unmatched. Germline lookup yields CDR1 DFQATT and CDR2 SNEGSKA (reference sequence). The CDR3 runs to 14 residues. The DNA of the CDR3 is TGCAGTGCTAGCGAGACAGGGGCCGACACTGAAGCTTTCTTT. Its protein is CSASETGADTEAFF.

This clonotype has only one observation. V and J are TRBV11-2 and TRBJ2-1, with D maybe TRBD1 (6 bases). V shed 0 bases and J shed 16 bases, with 16 bases lying between them. CDR1 SGHAT and CDR2 FQNNGV come from the germline V gene. The CDR3 extends over 13 amino acids. CDR3 sequence: CASSLEPGHGRFF. CDR3 DNA sequence: TGTGCCAGCAGCTTAGAACCGGGACATGGCCGTTTCTTC.

The genes are TRBV20-1 and TRBJ2-1, with D perhaps given as TRBD1 or TRBD2 (6 bases each). The CDR3 loop spans 15 amino acids. Trimming cost V 0 bases and J 6 bases, with 15 bases left between them. Germline values: CDR1 DFQATT, CDR2 SNEGSKA (reference sequence). The CDR3 nucleotides are TGCAGTGCTAGAGATCGGGGGCATACTCTCAATGAGCAGTTCTTC. It codes for CSARDRGHTLNEQFF.

CDR3 bases: TGTGCCAGCAGCTTATTACGCACTGAAGCTTTCTTT. Translating gives CASSLLRTEAFF. V usage is TRBV11-2 and J usage is TRBJ1-1; D not certain. CDR1 and CDR2 (germline): SGHAT, FQNNGV. The germline V and J ends were trimmed by 2 bases and 4 bases, with 5 bases remaining between them. The CDR3 contains 12 residues.

The rearrangement joins TRBV5-1 to TRBJ1-2; 7 positions match TRBD1. Unmatched junction bases numbered 4, after V lost 6 bases and J lost 2 bases. In germline, CDR1 is SGHRS, CDR2 YFSETQ. This CDR3 has 13 residues. CDR3 in DNA: TGCGCCAGCAAAACGACAGGGAACTATGGCTACACCTTC. Its protein product is CASKTTGNYGYTF.

This sequence joins TRBV20-1 and TRBJ2-1; D is perhaps TRBD1 or TRBD2 (5 bases each). Germline-derived CDR1 and CDR2 are DFQATT and SNEGSKA (reference sequence). Trimming left V 1 base short and J 7 bases short, with 11 bases between. The CDR3 totals 13 residues. The DNA for the CDR3 is TGCAGTGCTAGAGGTAGGGGACGGAATGAGCAGTTCTTC. This gives the protein CSARGRGRNEQFF.

The gene calls are TRBV29-1 and TRBJ2-2; 7 positions match TRBD1. Trimming cost V 7 bases and J 3 bases; bases outside gene matches: 11. Germline lookup yields CDR1 SQVTM and CDR2 ANQGSEA. CDR3 length equals 15 residues. The CDR3 DNA is TGCAGCGCCGGAGAGGGGGCACGCCACACCGGGGAGCTGTTTTTT. Translation gives CSAGEGARHTGELFF.

This clonotype was detected a few times. This chain links TRBV12-3 or TRBV12-4 with TRBJ1-1; D might be TRBD1 (6 bases). Trimming left V 6 bases short and J 5 bases short, with 16 bases between. There are 14 residues in the CDR3. The CDR3 sequence: CASSQEGVWTEAFF. The CDR3 bases are TGTGCCAGCAGCCAAGAGGGGGTGTGGACTGAAGCTTTCTTT.

This clonotype was seen only once. The gene calls are TRBV28 and TRBJ1-5; no clear D. V lost 6 bases and J lost 2, with 17 bases in between. CDR3 length equals 16 residues. Germline-derived CDR1 and CDR2 are MDHEN and SYDVKM. The CDR3 bases are TGTGCCAGCAGATCCGACACCAAAGGCGGCAATCAGCCCCAGCATTTT. Its translation is CASRSDTKGGNQPQHF.

The genes are TRBV3-1 and TRBJ1-1; the D gene is possibly TRBD1 (5 bases). CDR1 is LGHDT and CDR2 is YNNKEL in the germline V gene (reference sequence). V was shortened by 1 base and J by 6 bases, with 9 bases between the two germline ends. This CDR3 contains 13 residues. The CDR3 spells CASSQGGVAEAFF. The CDR3 DNA reads TGTGCCAGCAGCCAAGGGGGGGTGGCTGAAGCTTTCTTT. Full variable domain (missing parts from reference TRBV3-1 and TRBJ1-1): DTAVSQTPKYLVTQMGNDKSIKCEQNLGHDTMYWYKQDSKKFLKIMFSYNNKELIINETVPNRFSPKSPDKAHLNLHINSLELGDSAVYFCASSQGGVAEAFFGQGTRLTVV.

The rearrangement joins TRBV9 to TRBJ2-7; TRBD1 might be the D (6 bases). V shed 4 bases and J shed 4 bases, with 15 bases lying between them. Germline CDR1 and CDR2: SGDLS and YYNGEE. This CDR3 has 14 amino acids. CDR3 in DNA: TGTGCCAGCAGCCCAGGGGTACAGGGTTACGAGCAGTACTTC. Protein sequence: CASSPGVQGYEQYF.

The CDR3 nucleotides read TGTGCCAGCAGCCGCGGACAGGCGGTGGCTTTCTTT. Protein sequence: CASSRGQAVAFF. The J gene is TRBJ1-1, the V gene TRBV7-9, with 7 bases lining up with TRBD1. The CDR3 runs 12 residues. V trimming: 5 bases; J trimming: 11 bases; junction bases outside the gene matches: 8. Germline CDR1 reads SEHNR; CDR2 reads FQNEAQ (reference sequence).

The chain joins TRBV7-2 to TRBJ1-5; D uncertain. This CDR3 spans 13 amino acids. Trimming cost V 5 bases and J 7 bases, with 12 bases left between them. Germline lookup yields CDR1 SGHTA and CDR2 FQGNSA. CDR3 sequence reads: CASSPMDGQPQHF. DNA for the CDR3: TGTGCCAGCAGCCCCATGGATGGGCAGCCCCAGCATTTT.

The chain recombines TRBV6-6 with TRBJ2-7; no clear D. The CDR3 has 11 residues. Trimming shortened V by 5 bases and J by 6 bases, and 8 bases separated the two germline ends. Germline V CDR1 and CDR2: MNHNY, SVGAGI (reference sequence). CDR3 protein: CASSLGREQYF. CDR3 nucleotide sequence: TGTGCCAGCAGTCTCGGGCGCGAGCAGTACTTC.

The rearrangement uses TRBV28 and TRBJ2-7, with D perhaps TRBD2 (5 bases). The CDR3 runs 11 residues. Germline V gene lookup returns CDR1 MDHEN and CDR2 SYDVKM. Trimming took 3 bases from V and 7 from J, leaving 7 bases between them. CDR3 nucleotides: TGTGCCAGCAGTTTTCGCGGGGAGCAGTACTTC. Translation: CASSFRGEQYF.

This clonotype came up a few times. This chain joins TRBV12-3 or TRBV12-4 and TRBJ1-1; D not certain. This CDR3 is built from 15 residues. The CDR3 DNA reads as TGTGCTAGTCGTCCCCCTCTAGGGCTAACCACTGAAGCTTTCTTT. It encodes CASRPPLGLTTEAFF.

The rearrangement links TRBV6-2 or TRBV6-3 to TRBJ2-7; 9 positions match TRBD1. Trimming removed 6 bases from V and 3 bases from J; junction bases left unmatched: 9. Germline CDR1 reads MNHEY; CDR2 reads SVGEGT. The CDR3 has 15 amino acids. This CDR3 reads CASRYSGTGSYEQYF. The CDR3 region has the DNA TGTGCCAGCAGGTATTCCGGGACAGGGAGCTACGAGCAGTACTTC.

This sequence joins TRBV3-1 and TRBJ1-5; 8 positions agree with TRBD1. The CDR3 runs 14 residues. Trimming at V came to 1 base and at J to 11 bases, leaving 7 bases not matched to a gene. Germline V CDR1 and CDR2: LGHDT, YNNKEL (reference sequence). CDR3 loop: CASSQGTGSVTQHF. CDR3 nucleotide sequence: TGTGCCAGCAGCCAAGGGACAGGGTCGGTGACCCAGCATTTT.

The V call is TRBV28, the J call TRBJ1-1; 7 bases fit TRBD1. Germline lookup yields CDR1 MDHEN and CDR2 SYDVKM. Germline trimming cut 7 bases from V and 7 bases from J; bases unmatched to any gene: 24. The CDR3 loop spans 18 amino acids. CDR3 DNA: TGTGCCAGCATCCACGGAGCAGGGACAGATGGGGGGCCCTATGAAGCTTTCTTT. Its protein is CASIHGAGTDGGPYEAFF.

In this sample, this clonotype turned up a few times. The rearrangement links TRBV29-1 to TRBJ2-1, with 8 positions matching TRBD2. The V and J ends lost 6 bases and 10 bases, in that order; junction bases with no gene match: 14. This CDR3 comprises 14 residues. Germline loops: CDR1 SQVTM, CDR2 ANQGSEA. Here the CDR3 reads CSVQLAEPRLEQFF. DNA for the CDR3: TGCAGCGTCCAACTAGCGGAGCCACGCTTGGAGCAGTTCTTC.

This chain joins TRBV5-1 and TRBJ2-7; 8 nucleotides match TRBD1. V was pared by 3 bases and J by 3 bases, with 2 bases of the junction left unmatched. This CDR3 comprises 13 residues. The germline V gene has CDR1 SGHRS and CDR2 YFSETQ. For the CDR3, the DNA is TGCGCCAGCAGCTCAGGACAGGGCTACGAGCAGTACTTC. Translated: CASSSGQGYEQYF.

This clonotype came up once. The genes are TRBV29-1 and TRBJ2-5; D may match TRBD1 or TRBD2 (5 bases each). V lost 8 bases to trimming and J lost 5 bases, with 12 bases between them. Germline-derived CDR1 and CDR2 are SQVTM and ANQGSEA. The CDR3 is 11 residues long. This CDR3 reads CSPRWGETQYF. The CDR3 DNA is TGCAGCCCCCGCTGGGGGGAGACCCAGTACTTC. The full variable domain, in which reference TRBV29-1 and TRBJ2-5 provide the parts outside the CDR3, is SAVISQKPSRDICQRGTSLTIQCQVDSQVTMMFWYRQQPGQSLTLIATANQGSEATYESGFVIDKFPISRPNLTFSTLTVSNMSPEDSSIYLCSPRWGETQYFGPGTRLLVL.